This TCR beta chain was documented in a study of CD8+ T cells in alopecia areata. Background on the study: In an open-label trial, patients got 5 to 10 mg tofacitinib twice daily. Study-level points and caveats: While patients received tofacitinib, many expanded lesional clones remained present in scalp and blood.

Points on this clone: Its matching antigen is unknown.

The CDR3 has 13 residues. The V gene end was trimmed by 5 bases and the J gene end by 0 bases; junction bases not matched to a gene: 4. CDR1 and CDR2 (germline): GTSNPN, SVGIG (reference sequence). Extracted from the samples, RNA was reverse transcribed into cDNA to serve as the sequencing template. The data were produced by immunoSEQ multiplex PCR, yet TCRdb's version contains in-frame clones alone and is incomplete. The sample consists of about 190,000 clones, approximately 56% of them appearing once. Described treatment: oral pan-JAK inhibitor, 5-10 mg twice daily. Sequencing was performed on CD4+ T cells sorted from blood, taken at week 4, from a patient treated with tofacitinib. V usage is TRBV30 and J usage is TRBJ2-7; 7 bases agree with TRBD1. The clonotype comes from a human donor with alopecia areata. The CDR3, as DNA: TGTGCCTGGGCTACAGGGGACTCCTACGAGCAGTACTTC. Translated: CAWATGDSYEQYF.